This is a list of T cell receptor beta chains from one sample in a study of shared clonotypes between healthy human individuals. Some clones are missing from TCRdb's copy, which holds only in-frame ones; the method was immunoSEQ multiplex PCR. Among about a million clones listed, roughly 75% were seen once. Sequenced material: memory CD4+ T cells sorted from blood. The receptors here all came from a man aged 18-30 years in good health. Both conserved end residues are part of each CDR3.

V	J	CDR3
TRBV5-1	TRBJ2-7	CASSVTATSSSYEQYF
TRBV5-1	TRBJ2-3	CASSLRGLDTQYF
TRBV6-1	TRBJ1-3	CASSAMGTGFTSGNTIYF
TRBV2	TRBJ1-4	CASSGGLGEKLFF
TRBV19	TRBJ2-3	CASQTGNGNTYTQYF
TRBV6-5	TRBJ1-6	CASSTTRDSPLHF
TRBV2	TRBJ2-5	CASRPAGRETQYF
TRBV27	TRBJ1-6	CASSLSYSPLHF
TRBV19	TRBJ2-1	CASTRRGGHNEQFF
TRBV10-2	TRBJ1-5	CASSETTQPQHF
TRBV30	TRBJ1-3	CAWSDSGNTIYF
TRBV28	TRBJ1-2	CASSLPPGTNYGYTF
TRBV5-1	TRBJ1-5	CASSLGHGGNQPQHF
TRBV28	TRBJ1-2	CASSLNGGPRYGYTF
TRBV27	TRBJ2-3	CAVQMRGGFTDTQYF
TRBV10-3	TRBJ1-2	CAISEVRDPAYGYTF
TRBV5-1	TRBJ2-1	CASSLGSGNEQFF
TRBV2	TRBJ2-1	CASTSTSVYNEQFF
TRBV5-1	TRBJ1-5	CASSLEPGHGNQPQHF